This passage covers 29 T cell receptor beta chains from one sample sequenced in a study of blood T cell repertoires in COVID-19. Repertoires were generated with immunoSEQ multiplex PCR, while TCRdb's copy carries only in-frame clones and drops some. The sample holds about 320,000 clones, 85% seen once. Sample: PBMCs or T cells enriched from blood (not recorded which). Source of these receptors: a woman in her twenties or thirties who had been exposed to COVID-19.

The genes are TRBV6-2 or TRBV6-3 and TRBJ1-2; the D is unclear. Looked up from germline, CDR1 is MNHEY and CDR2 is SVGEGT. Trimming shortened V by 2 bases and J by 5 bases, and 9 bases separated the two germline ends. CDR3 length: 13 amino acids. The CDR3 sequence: CASSYRGQYGYTF. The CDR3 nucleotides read TGTGCCAGCAGTTACCGGGGTCAGTATGGCTACACCTTC.

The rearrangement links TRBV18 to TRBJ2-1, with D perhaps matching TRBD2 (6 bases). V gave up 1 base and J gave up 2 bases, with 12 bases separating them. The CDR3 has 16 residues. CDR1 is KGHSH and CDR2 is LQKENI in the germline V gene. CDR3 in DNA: TGTGCCAGCTCACCACTCGGGACTGGTGCCTACAATGAGCAGTTCTTC. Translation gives CASSPLGTGAYNEQFF.

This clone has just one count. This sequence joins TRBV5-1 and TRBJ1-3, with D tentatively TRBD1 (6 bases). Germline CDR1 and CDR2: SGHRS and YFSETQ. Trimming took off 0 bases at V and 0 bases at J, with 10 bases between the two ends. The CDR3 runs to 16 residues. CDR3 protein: CASSLGTDSSGNTIYF. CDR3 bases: TGCGCCAGCAGCTTGGGGACAGACTCCTCTGGAAACACCATATATTTT.

CDR3 nucleotides: TGTGCCAGCAGTGGAGGGTACCAGCCCCAGCATTTT. Translation: CASSGGYQPQHF. This chain uses TRBV28 with TRBJ1-5; D unresolved. Trimming removed 5 bases at V and 7 bases at J, with 9 bases between. This CDR3 spans 12 amino acids. Germline lookup yields CDR1 MDHEN and CDR2 SYDVKM.

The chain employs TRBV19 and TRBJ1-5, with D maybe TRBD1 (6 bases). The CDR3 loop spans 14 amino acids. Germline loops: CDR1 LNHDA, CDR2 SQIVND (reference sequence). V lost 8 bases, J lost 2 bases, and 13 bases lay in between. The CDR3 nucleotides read TGTGCCAGTCACCAGGCAGGGGGCAATCAGCCCCAGCATTTT. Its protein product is CASHQAGGNQPQHF.

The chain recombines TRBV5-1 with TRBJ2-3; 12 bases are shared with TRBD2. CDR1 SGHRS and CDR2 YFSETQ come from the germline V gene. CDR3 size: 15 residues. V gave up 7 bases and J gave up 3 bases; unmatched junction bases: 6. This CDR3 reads CASWLAGGPTDTQYF. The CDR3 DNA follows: TGCGCCAGCTGGCTAGCGGGGGGGCCGACAGATACGCAGTATTTT.

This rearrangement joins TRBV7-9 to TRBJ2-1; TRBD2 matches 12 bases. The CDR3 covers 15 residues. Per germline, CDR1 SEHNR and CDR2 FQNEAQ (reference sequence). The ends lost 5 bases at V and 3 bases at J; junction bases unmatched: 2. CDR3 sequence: CASSRTSGVYNEQFF. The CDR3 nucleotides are TGTGCCAGCAGCCGGACTAGCGGGGTCTACAATGAGCAGTTCTTC.

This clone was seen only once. The CDR3 loop reads CASSSGGDSNQPQHF. The CDR3 DNA reads as TGTGCCAGCAGCTCAGGGGGCGATAGCAATCAGCCCCAGCATTTT. V and J are TRBV5-4 and TRBJ1-5; TRBD1 matches at 8 bases. The V gene's germline CDR1 is SGHNT and CDR2 YYREEE (reference sequence). V shed 3 bases, J shed 0 bases, and the junction held 2 bases outside the gene matches. CDR3 length: 15 residues.

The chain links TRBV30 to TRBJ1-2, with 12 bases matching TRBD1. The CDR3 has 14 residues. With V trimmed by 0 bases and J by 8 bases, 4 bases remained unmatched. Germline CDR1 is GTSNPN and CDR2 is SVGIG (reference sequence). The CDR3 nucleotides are TGTGCCTGGAGTGTGGGACAGGGGGCGCACGGCTACACCTTC. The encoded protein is CAWSVGQGAHGYTF.

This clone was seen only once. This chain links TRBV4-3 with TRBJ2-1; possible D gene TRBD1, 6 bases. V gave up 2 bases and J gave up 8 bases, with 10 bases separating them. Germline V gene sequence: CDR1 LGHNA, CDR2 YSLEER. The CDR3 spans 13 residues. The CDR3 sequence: CASSQQQGDEQFF. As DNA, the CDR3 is TGCGCCAGCAGCCAACAACAGGGAGATGAGCAGTTCTTC.

CDR3 loop: CASSTGGANLNTEAFF. In nucleotides, the CDR3 is TGTGCCAGCAGCACAGGGGGTGCAAATCTGAACACTGAAGCTTTCTTT. This chain uses TRBV28 with TRBJ1-1, with TRBD1 identical over 8 bases. The germline gives CDR1 MDHEN, CDR2 SYDVKM. The CDR3 consists of 16 residues. With 6 bases clipped from V and 0 bases from J, the junction kept 9 bases outside the gene matches. Full variable domain (missing parts from reference TRBV28 and TRBJ1-1): DVKVTQSSRYLVKRTGEKVFLECVQDMDHENMFWYRQDPGLGLRLIYFSYDVKMKEKGDIPEGYSVSREKKERFSLILESASTNQTSMYLCASSTGGANLNTEAFFGQGTRLTVV.

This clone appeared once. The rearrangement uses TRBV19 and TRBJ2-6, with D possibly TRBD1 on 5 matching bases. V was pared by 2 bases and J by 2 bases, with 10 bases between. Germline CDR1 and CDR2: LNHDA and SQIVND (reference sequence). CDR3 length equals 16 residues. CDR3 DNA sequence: TGTGCCAGTAGTATACAGGGTCTCGCTGGGGCCAACGTCCTGACTTTC. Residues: CASSIQGLAGANVLTF.

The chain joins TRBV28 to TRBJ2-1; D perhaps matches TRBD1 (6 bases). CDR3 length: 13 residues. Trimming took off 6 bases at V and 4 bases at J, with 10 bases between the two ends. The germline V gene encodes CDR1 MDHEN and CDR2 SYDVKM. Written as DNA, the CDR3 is TGTGCCAGCAGCGCTGACAGGTACAATGAGCAGTTCTTC. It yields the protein CASSADRYNEQFF.

The CDR3 nucleotides are TGTGCCAGCAGTTTCAGGGTAGATCAGCCCCAGCATTTT. It is translated as CASSFRVDQPQHF. The chain joins TRBV7-9 to TRBJ1-5; TRBD1 might be the D (5 bases). Trimming removed 6 bases from V and 5 bases from J, with 11 bases in between. This CDR3 contains 13 residues. Germline loops: CDR1 SEHNR, CDR2 FQNEAQ (reference sequence). Supplemented by reference TRBV7-9 and TRBJ1-5, the full variable domain reads DTGVSQNPRHKITKRGQNVTFRCDPISEHNRLYWYRQTLGQGPEFLTYFQNEAQLEKSRLLSDRFSAERPKGSFSTLEIQRTEQGDSAMYLCASSFRVDQPQHFGDGTRLSIL.

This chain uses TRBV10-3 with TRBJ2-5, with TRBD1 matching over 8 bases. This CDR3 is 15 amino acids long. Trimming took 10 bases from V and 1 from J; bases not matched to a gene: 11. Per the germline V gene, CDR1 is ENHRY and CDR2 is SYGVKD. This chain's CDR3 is CATEDRDNLQETQYF. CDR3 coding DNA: TGTGCCACCGAGGACAGGGATAACCTCCAAGAGACCCAGTACTTC.

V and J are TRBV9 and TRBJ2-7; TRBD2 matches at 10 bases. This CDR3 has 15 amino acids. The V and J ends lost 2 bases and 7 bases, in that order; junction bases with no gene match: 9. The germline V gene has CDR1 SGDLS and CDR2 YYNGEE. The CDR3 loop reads CASSVGLAGAQEQYF. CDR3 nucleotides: TGTGCCAGCAGCGTCGGCCTAGCGGGGGCCCAAGAGCAGTACTTC.

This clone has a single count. The CDR3 sequence is CASSATGGPSNQPQHF. The CDR3 region has the DNA TGTGCCAGCAGTGCCACAGGGGGGCCTAGCAATCAGCCCCAGCATTTT. The chain recombines TRBV27 with TRBJ1-5; TRBD1 aligns across 8 bases. The CDR3 runs 16 residues. Trimming took 5 bases from V and 0 from J; bases not matched to a gene: 6. CDR1 MNHEY and CDR2 SMNVEV come from the germline V gene (reference sequence).

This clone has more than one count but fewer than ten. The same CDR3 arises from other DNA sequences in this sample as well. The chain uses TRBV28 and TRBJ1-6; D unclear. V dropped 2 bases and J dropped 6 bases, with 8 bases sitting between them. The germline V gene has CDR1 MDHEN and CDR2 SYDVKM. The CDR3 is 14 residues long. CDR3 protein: CASSLGGLNSPLHF. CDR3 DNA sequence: TGTGCCAGCAGTTTAGGCGGCCTTAATTCACCCCTCCACTTT.

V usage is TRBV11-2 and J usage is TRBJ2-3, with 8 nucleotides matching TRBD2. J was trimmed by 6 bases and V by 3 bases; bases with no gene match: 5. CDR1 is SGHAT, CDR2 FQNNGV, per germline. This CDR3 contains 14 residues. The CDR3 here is CASSFKTSEDTQYF. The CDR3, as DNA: TGTGCCAGCAGCTTCAAGACTAGCGAGGATACGCAGTATTTT.

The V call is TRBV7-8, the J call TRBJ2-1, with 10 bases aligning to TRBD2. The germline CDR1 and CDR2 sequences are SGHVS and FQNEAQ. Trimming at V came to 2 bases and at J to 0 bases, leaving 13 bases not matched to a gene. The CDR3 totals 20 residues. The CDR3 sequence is CASSLLWGLASGSSYNEQFF. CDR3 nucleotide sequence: TGTGCCAGCAGCTTACTCTGGGGACTAGCGTCAGGTAGCTCCTACAATGAGCAGTTCTTC. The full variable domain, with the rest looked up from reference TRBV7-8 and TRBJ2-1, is GAGVSQSPRYKVAKRGQDVALRCDPISGHVSLFWYQQALGQGPEFLTYFQNEAQLDKSGLPSDRFFAERPEGSVSTLKIQRTQQEDSAVYLCASSLLWGLASGSSYNEQFFGPGTRLTVL.

The CDR3 nucleotides are TGTGCCAGCAGCCCTTGGACTAGCGGGGGGGCGCATTACAATGAGCAGTTCTTC. Protein product: CASSPWTSGGAHYNEQFF. The chain is built from TRBV9 and TRBJ2-1; the match to TRBD2 covers 15 bases. Germline loops: CDR1 SGDLS, CDR2 YYNGEE. CDR3 length: 18 amino acids. J was trimmed by 4 bases and V by 4 bases; bases with no gene match: 9.

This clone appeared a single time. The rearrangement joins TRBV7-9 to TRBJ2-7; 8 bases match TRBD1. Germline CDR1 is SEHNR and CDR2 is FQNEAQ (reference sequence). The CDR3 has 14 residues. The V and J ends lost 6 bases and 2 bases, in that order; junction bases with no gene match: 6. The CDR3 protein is CASRPEGQAYEQYF. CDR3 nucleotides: TGTGCCAGCAGGCCCGAGGGACAGGCCTACGAGCAGTACTTC.

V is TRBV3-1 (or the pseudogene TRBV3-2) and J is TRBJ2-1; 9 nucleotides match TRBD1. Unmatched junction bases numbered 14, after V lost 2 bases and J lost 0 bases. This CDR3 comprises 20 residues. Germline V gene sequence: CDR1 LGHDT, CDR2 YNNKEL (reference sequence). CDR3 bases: TGTGCCAGCAGCCAAAACGCCGGGACAGGGACCGCGAGCTCCTACAATGAGCAGTTCTTC. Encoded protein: CASSQNAGTGTASSYNEQFF.

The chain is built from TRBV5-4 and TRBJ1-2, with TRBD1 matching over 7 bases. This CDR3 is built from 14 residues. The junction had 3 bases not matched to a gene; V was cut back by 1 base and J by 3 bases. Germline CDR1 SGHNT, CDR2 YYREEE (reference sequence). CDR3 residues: CASSLTGEDYGYTF. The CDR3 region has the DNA TGTGCCAGCAGCTTGACAGGGGAGGACTATGGCTACACCTTC.

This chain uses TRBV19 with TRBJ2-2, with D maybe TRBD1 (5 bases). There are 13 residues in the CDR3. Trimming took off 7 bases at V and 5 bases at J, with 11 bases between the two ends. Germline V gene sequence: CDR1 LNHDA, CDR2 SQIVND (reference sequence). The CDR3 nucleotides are TGTGCCAGTACTACCAGGGTAACCGGGGAGCTGTTTTTT. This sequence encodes CASTTRVTGELFF.

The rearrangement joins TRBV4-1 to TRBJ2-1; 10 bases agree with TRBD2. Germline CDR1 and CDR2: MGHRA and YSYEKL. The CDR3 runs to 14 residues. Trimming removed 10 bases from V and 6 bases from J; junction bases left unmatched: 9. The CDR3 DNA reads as TGCGCCACCGTGAGCGGGGGGGCGAGCAATGAGCAGTTCTTC. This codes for CATVSGGASNEQFF.

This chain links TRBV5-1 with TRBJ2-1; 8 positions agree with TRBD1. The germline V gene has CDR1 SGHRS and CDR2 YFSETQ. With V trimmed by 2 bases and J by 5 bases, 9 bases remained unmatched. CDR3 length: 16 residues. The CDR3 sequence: CASSFEQDRANNEQFF. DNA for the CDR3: TGCGCCAGCAGCTTTGAACAGGACAGGGCAAACAATGAGCAGTTCTTC. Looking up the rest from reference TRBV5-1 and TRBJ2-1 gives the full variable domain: KAGVTQTPRYLIKTRGQQVTLSCSPISGHRSVSWYQQTPGQGLQFLFEYFSETQRNKGNFPGRFSGRQFSNSRSEMNVSTLELGDSALYLCASSFEQDRANNEQFFGPGTRLTVL.

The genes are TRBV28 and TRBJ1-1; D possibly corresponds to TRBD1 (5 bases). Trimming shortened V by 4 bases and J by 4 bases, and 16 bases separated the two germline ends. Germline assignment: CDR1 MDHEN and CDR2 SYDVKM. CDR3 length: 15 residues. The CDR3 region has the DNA TGTGCCAGCAGTTCTCCCCTTGTGGGGGGCACTGAAGCTTTCTTT. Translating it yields CASSSPLVGGTEAFF.

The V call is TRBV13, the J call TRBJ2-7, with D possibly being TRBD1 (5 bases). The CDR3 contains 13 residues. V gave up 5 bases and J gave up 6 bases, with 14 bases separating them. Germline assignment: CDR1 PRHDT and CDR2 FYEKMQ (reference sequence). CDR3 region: CASSLGPNAEQYF. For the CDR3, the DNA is TGTGCCAGCAGCCTGGGGCCTAACGCCGAGCAGTACTTC. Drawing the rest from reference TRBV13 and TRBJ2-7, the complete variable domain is AAGVIQSPRHLIKEKRETATLKCYPIPRHDTVYWYQQGPGQDPQFLISFYEKMQSDKGSIPDRFSAQQFSDYHSELNMSSLELGDSALYFCASSLGPNAEQYFGPGTRLTVT.